The clone carrying this TCR beta chain is medium-sized by share. The target antigen is unknown. The sample belongs to a study of memory CD4+ T cells and cytomegalovirus serostatus. General study findings and limits: Each of approximately 61 CMV-associated TCRbeta sequences occurred in one to five individuals. The CMV-associated TCR signature appears largely within the CD4+ memory repertoire.

The sort gate was single viable CD3+CD4+CD8-CD45RO+ cells for memory CD4+ T cells. Donors' CMV status reflects serum IgG against pp150, pp28, p38, p52. Profiling relied on immunoSEQ multiplex PCR, and the TCRdb table lists in-frame clones only, not all of them. This table holds tens of thousands of clones, less than 80% found once. The sequenced sample was memory CD4+ T cells from blood. The sequence was collected from an adult in good health and CMV-seropositive.

This CDR3 is CASNHRGTEAFF. In DNA form, the CDR3 reads TGTGCCAGTAATCACCGGGGGACTGAAGCTTTCTTT. This rearrangement joins TRBV19 to TRBJ1-1, with a possible D match to TRBD1 (5 bases). V lost 7 bases to trimming and J lost 5 bases, with 11 bases between them. Per the germline V gene, CDR1 is LNHDA and CDR2 is SQIVND (reference sequence). CDR3 length equals 12 residues.